The 31 T cell receptor beta chains below come from one sample, sequenced in a study of blood T cell repertoires in COVID-19. Generated by immunoSEQ multiplex PCR, the TCRdb table keeps only in-frame clones and is missing some. The sample comprises more than 250,000 clones, more than 80% of which are singletons, and approximately 6.5% rests with the top ten. The sequenced material came from peripheral blood. These receptors were obtained from a woman aged 45 to 65 with COVID-19, enrolled during active disease.

This clone has just one count. The V call is TRBV12-3 or TRBV12-4, the J call TRBJ1-2; tentatively, D is TRBD1 (6 bases). The V gene lost 5 bases and the J gene lost 2 bases, with 9 bases spanning the gap. The CDR3 is made up of 13 amino acids. In nucleotides, the CDR3 is TGTGCCAGCAGTCCGGACAGAAACTATGGCTACACCTTC. It encodes CASSPDRNYGYTF.

V is TRBV19 and J is TRBJ1-2; 9 nucleotides line up with TRBD1. The germline gives CDR1 LNHDA, CDR2 SQIVND (reference sequence). This CDR3 comprises 14 residues. V shed 6 bases and J 3 bases; nucleotides not matched to a gene: 5. The CDR3: CASRTGQGDYGYTF. In DNA, the CDR3 is TGTGCCAGTAGAACGGGACAGGGAGACTATGGCTACACCTTC.

This clone appeared once. The chain carries TRBV5-1 and TRBJ1-4; the match to TRBD1 covers 10 bases. Germline V gene lookup returns CDR1 SGHRS and CDR2 YFSETQ. This CDR3 spans 15 amino acids. After removal of 4 bases from V and 2 bases from J, the junction contained 2 bases not matched to a gene. CDR3 coding DNA: TGCGCCAGCAGCGCGGGACAGGGGACTAATGAAAAACTGTTTTTT. Residues: CASSAGQGTNEKLFF.

A word on this clone: Within the sample, other DNA sequences also encode this same CDR3. The chain couples TRBV5-1 to TRBJ2-7; D may be TRBD1 (5 bases). The V gene's germline CDR1 is SGHRS and CDR2 YFSETQ. The ends were cut back, 4 bases at V and 2 bases at J, with 10 bases in the middle. The CDR3 contains 13 residues. The chain's CDR3 is CASSPQGTYEQYF. Written as DNA, the CDR3 is TGCGCCAGCAGCCCCCAGGGAACCTACGAGCAGTACTTC.

This sequence joins TRBV29-1 and TRBJ1-2; no clear D gene. Trimming removed 6 bases from V and 4 bases from J, with 12 bases in between. The CDR3 runs to 12 residues. Germline CDR1 is SQVTM and CDR2 is ANQGSEA. The DNA of the CDR3 is TGCAGCGTCGAGGAGGACCTCTATGGCTACACCTTC. Translating gives CSVEEDLYGYTF.

The chain uses TRBV29-1 and TRBJ1-4; TRBD1 agrees at 12 bases. Germline V gene lookup returns CDR1 SQVTM and CDR2 ANQGSEA. This CDR3 is built from 15 residues. V was pared by 4 bases and J by 8 bases, with 8 bases of the junction left unmatched. CDR3 in amino acids: CSVASGQGAGEKLFF. DNA of the CDR3: TGCAGCGTTGCTTCGGGACAGGGGGCCGGCGAAAAACTGTTTTTT.

This chain connects TRBV30 to TRBJ2-7, with 7 bases that match TRBD1. Looked up from germline, CDR1 is GTSNPN and CDR2 is SVGIG (reference sequence). The J segment lost 1 base and the V segment lost 0 bases, leaving 6 bases of the junction unmatched. The CDR3 has 15 residues. In DNA, the CDR3 is TGTGCCTGGAGTGTACTAGGGACAGCGTCCTACGAGCAGTACTTC. Translating it yields CAWSVLGTASYEQYF.

The CDR3 bases are TGTGCCAGCAGCCCCCGGGGGGCCTTATCCGATGAGCAGTTCTTC. Its protein product is CASSPRGALSDEQFF. J is TRBJ2-1 and V is TRBV2; TRBD2 might be the D (7 bases). The CDR3 is 15 residues long. CDR1 is SNHLY, CDR2 FYNNEI, per germline. V shed 6 bases and J shed 8 bases, with 20 bases lying between them.

The V call is TRBV20-1, the J call TRBJ1-2; a possible D gene is TRBD1 (6 bases). Germline CDR1 is DFQATT and CDR2 is SNEGSKA (reference sequence). This CDR3 has 13 amino acids. Trimming removed 6 bases at V and 5 bases at J, with 16 bases between. This CDR3 reads CSASPDRRYGYTF. The CDR3 coding sequence is TGCAGTGCCAGTCCAGACAGGCGGTATGGCTACACCTTC.

The chain carries TRBV19 and TRBJ1-5; weak D call: TRBD1 (5 bases). From germline, CDR1 is LNHDA and CDR2 SQIVND (reference sequence). Trimming shortened V by 7 bases and J by 6 bases, and 16 bases separated the two germline ends. This CDR3 comprises 14 residues. CDR3 in amino acids: CASKGGREGQPQHF. The DNA of the CDR3 is TGTGCCAGTAAAGGAGGCAGGGAGGGTCAGCCCCAGCATTTT.

The chain links TRBV9 to TRBJ2-1; tentative D call: TRBD2 (6 bases). CDR1 and CDR2 from the germline V gene are SGDLS and YYNGEE. The CDR3 sequence is 15 residues long. Trimming cost V 0 bases and J 2 bases, with 9 bases left between them. For the CDR3, the DNA is TGTGCCAGCAGCGTAGAGGAGGGAGCCTACAATGAGCAGTTCTTC. Its protein is CASSVEEGAYNEQFF.

The rearrangement uses TRBV6-6 and TRBJ2-7; D possibly corresponds to TRBD1 (10 bases). This CDR3 spans 19 amino acids. V lost 5 bases and J 6 bases, leaving 32 bases between the germline ends. Germline V gene data show CDR1 as MNHNY and CDR2 as SVGAGI (reference sequence). As DNA, the CDR3 is TGTGCCAGCAGTCCCCAGGGGGGACAGGGGATTAGCGGGAGAAGCGAGCAGTACTTC. Translation gives CASSPQGGQGISGRSEQYF.

V is TRBV29-1 and J is TRBJ2-5, with 7 bases that match TRBD1. This CDR3 is 11 amino acids long. Germline lookup yields CDR1 SQVTM and CDR2 ANQGSEA. Unmatched junction bases numbered 1, after V lost 6 bases and J lost 3 bases. The CDR3 region has the DNA TGCAGCGTGGGACAGAAAGAGACCCAGTACTTC. This gives the protein CSVGQKETQYF.

This clone is a singleton in its sample. The CDR3 protein is CASSVHNYEQYF. Here the CDR3 DNA reads TGTGCCAGCAGCGTGCACAATTACGAGCAGTACTTC. This chain links TRBV12-3 or TRBV12-4 with TRBJ2-7; D gene unclear. The CDR3 totals 12 residues. V lost 6 bases and J lost 4, with 10 bases in between.

The chain links TRBV25-1 to TRBJ2-6; possibly TRBD1 for D (6 bases). The CDR3 length is 14 residues. The germline V gene has CDR1 MGHDK and CDR2 SYGVNS. V was cut by 6 bases and J by 2 bases, with 8 bases left in between. CDR3: CASSHRAGANVLTF. DNA for the CDR3: TGTGCCAGCAGCCACAGGGCTGGGGCCAACGTCCTGACTTTC.

The chain is built from TRBV5-1 and TRBJ2-2, with 8 bases identical to TRBD2. This CDR3 region has 17 residues. Germline values: CDR1 SGHRS, CDR2 YFSETQ. With V trimmed by 5 bases and J by 4 bases, 13 bases remained unmatched. CDR3 region: CASRLRGGLGVTGELFF. In DNA form, the CDR3 reads TGCGCCAGCAGATTACGGGGGGGACTTGGTGTCACCGGGGAGCTGTTTTTT.

V usage is TRBV19 and J usage is TRBJ1-1; maybe TRBD1 (5 bases). Trimming left V 2 bases short and J 4 bases short, with 20 bases between. Per germline, CDR1 LNHDA and CDR2 SQIVND (reference sequence). The CDR3 extends over 17 amino acids. The CDR3 spells CASSIRRQQAAATEAFF. The CDR3 DNA is TGTGCCAGTAGTATAAGGCGTCAACAGGCAGCAGCCACTGAAGCTTTCTTT.

This chain uses TRBV5-1 with TRBJ1-2; 8 bases fit TRBD1. The ends lost 4 bases at V and 7 bases at J; junction bases unmatched: 12. CDR1 and CDR2 (germline): SGHRS, YFSETQ. This CDR3 region has 15 residues. CDR3 sequence reads: CASSHIGTGEGGYTF. Here the CDR3 DNA reads TGCGCCAGCAGCCATATAGGGACAGGCGAGGGTGGCTACACCTTC.

The chain joins TRBV2 to TRBJ1-5; tentative D call: TRBD1 (6 bases). Trimming left V 4 bases short and J 6 bases short, with 16 bases between. CDR1 and CDR2 (germline): SNHLY, FYNNEI. The CDR3 has 15 residues. CDR3: CASSGGQLRGQPQHF. For the CDR3, the DNA is TGTGCCAGCAGTGGCGGACAGTTACGGGGTCAGCCCCAGCATTTT. The variable domain in full, with the rest retrieved from reference TRBV2 and TRBJ1-5, is EPEVTQTPSHQVTQMGQEVILRCVPISNHLYFYWYRQILGQKVEFLVSFYNNEISEKSEIFDDQFSVERPDGSNFTLKIRSTKLEDSAMYFCASSGGQLRGQPQHFGDGTRLSIL.

The chain links TRBV7-2 to TRBJ1-3, with D unclear. Germline lookup yields CDR1 SGHTA and CDR2 FQGNSA. The germline V and J ends were trimmed by 4 bases and 1 base, with 17 bases remaining between them. This CDR3 is built from 17 residues. The CDR3 DNA reads TGTGCCAGCAGCTCCCCAGTGGGGAGTGGATCTGGAAACACCATATATTTT. It specifies CASSSPVGSGSGNTIYF.

The rearrangement links TRBV2 to TRBJ1-2; 9 bases fit TRBD1. This CDR3 has 15 amino acids. The junction had 4 bases not matched to a gene; V was cut back by 5 bases and J by 0 bases. Germline lookup yields CDR1 SNHLY and CDR2 FYNNEI. This CDR3 reads CASSRQGGSNYGYTF. DNA for the CDR3: TGTGCCAGCAGTCGACAGGGGGGTTCTAACTATGGCTACACCTTC.

The chain links TRBV11-2 to TRBJ2-7, with a weak D call TRBD1 (5 bases). The germline gives CDR1 SGHAT, CDR2 FQNNGV. This CDR3 is 18 amino acids long. The ends were cut back, 0 bases at V and 4 bases at J, with 22 bases in the middle. The CDR3 region is CASSLDLRRQGSLYEQYF. The CDR3 DNA follows: TGTGCCAGCAGCTTAGATCTAAGGCGGCAGGGCTCCCTTTACGAGCAGTACTTC.

The CDR3 region is CASSPQLAGPYEQYF. CDR3 DNA sequence: TGCGCCAGCAGTCCCCAACTAGCAGGCCCCTACGAGCAGTACTTC. The chain links TRBV23-1 to TRBJ2-7, with D possibly being TRBD2 (6 bases). TRBV23-1 is classed as an ORF, of uncertain function. The CDR3 has 15 residues. The V end lost 4 bases, the J end lost 2 bases, and 15 bases lay between the germline ends.

V is TRBV12-3 or TRBV12-4 and J is TRBJ1-2; D uncertain. This CDR3 has 11 amino acids. Trimming shortened V by 6 bases and J by 3 bases, and 5 bases separated the two germline ends. The CDR3 bases are TGTGCCAGCAGGGACTACTATGGCTACACCTTC. Protein sequence: CASRDYYGYTF.

The rearrangement joins TRBV2 to TRBJ2-7; 13 bases fit TRBD2. The CDR3 runs 15 residues. The germline gives CDR1 SNHLY, CDR2 FYNNEI. J was trimmed by 2 bases and V by 8 bases; bases with no gene match: 6. CDR3 nucleotides: TGTGCCAGCCGCCCCGGACTAGCGGGAGCCTACGAGCAGTACTTC. Its translation: CASRPGLAGAYEQYF.

This clone was seen just once. The chain links TRBV7-2 to TRBJ2-1; TRBD2 matches at 10 bases. The CDR3 is 15 residues long. Germline-derived CDR1 and CDR2 are SGHTA and FQGNSA. The V segment lost 1 base and the J segment 7 bases; nucleotides outside the gene matches: 4. CDR3 coding DNA: TGTGCCAGCAGCTTAGTAGTTAGCGGGAGGAATGAGCAGTTCTTC. The encoded protein is CASSLVVSGRNEQFF.

This sequence joins TRBV5-4 and TRBJ2-7; D is ambiguous. CDR1 SGHNT and CDR2 YYREEE come from the germline V gene (reference sequence). Trimming stripped 3 bases from V and 1 base from J, with 8 bases between. The CDR3 totals 13 residues. CDR3 loop: CASSSPESYEQYF. As DNA, the CDR3 is TGTGCCAGCAGCTCCCCGGAGTCCTACGAGCAGTACTTC.

This chain uses TRBV28 with TRBJ1-1, with 8 positions matching TRBD1. Germline V CDR1 and CDR2: MDHEN, SYDVKM. With 4 bases clipped from V and 4 bases from J, the junction kept 5 bases outside the gene matches. This CDR3 is built from 14 residues. CDR3 sequence reads: CASSWTGRVTEAFF. As DNA, the CDR3 is TGTGCCAGCAGTTGGACAGGGAGAGTCACTGAAGCTTTCTTT.

In its sample, this clone was seen once. The V and J genes are TRBV9 and TRBJ2-4; 8 nucleotides agree with TRBD2. V shed 4 bases, J shed 6 bases, and the junction held 9 bases outside the gene matches. The CDR3 contains 15 residues. Germline lookup yields CDR1 SGDLS and CDR2 YYNGEE. CDR3 protein: CASSPLGGGPNIQYF. CDR3 DNA sequence: TGTGCCAGCAGCCCCCTCGGGGGGGGACCAAACATTCAGTACTTC. The full variable domain, rest sourced from reference TRBV9 and TRBJ2-4, is DSGVTQTPKHLITATGQRVTLRCSPRSGDLSVYWYQQSLDQGLQFLIQYYNGEERAKGNILERFSAQQFPDLHSELNLSSLELGDSALYFCASSPLGGGPNIQYFGAGTRLSVL.

The chain employs TRBV5-1 and TRBJ2-1, with 11 nucleotides matching TRBD2. The junction had 11 bases not matched to a gene; V was cut back by 0 bases and J by 6 bases. The CDR3 contains 18 residues. Germline assignment: CDR1 SGHRS and CDR2 YFSETQ. This CDR3 is CASSLESSGRWLGNEQFF. The CDR3 bases are TGCGCCAGCAGCTTGGAATCTAGCGGGAGGTGGTTAGGCAATGAGCAGTTCTTC.

V and J are TRBV21-1 and TRBJ1-2. TRBV21-1 counts as a pseudogene. The CDR3 spans 11 residues. The CDR3: CASSSRGGYTF. The CDR3 coding sequence is TGTGCCAGCAGCTCCAGAGGAGGCTACACCTTC.